A selection of T cell receptor beta chains follows, all from one sample in a study of cytomegalovirus exposure and HLA in healthy donors. Libraries were prepared by immunoSEQ multiplex PCR; TCRdb keeps only in-frame clonotypes and omits some of them. The sample has hundreds of thousands of clones; 70% to 90% are singletons. Sequencing was done on a sample of PBMCs. The receptors shown here come from a girl aged 2 to 10 in good health and CMV-seronegative. CDR3s include the opening cysteine and the closing phenylalanine or tryptophan. A D gene is named only where the DNA matches it firmly. Where a row states a size, it is once, few, many or the class of an expanded clone; other rows omit it.

j_call d_call clone_size v_call cdr3_nt cdr3_aa
TRBJ2-1 TRBD2 . TRBV2 TGTGCCAGCTGCTGGACTAGTGCTTTACGAGAGCAGTTCTTC CASCWTSALREQFF
TRBJ1-4 TRBD1 . TRBV25-1 TGTGCCAGCAGTGAATATCGGCAGGGGGCTGAAAAACTGTTTTTT CASSEYRQGAEKLFF
TRBJ1-2 TRBD1 . TRBV5-8 TGTGCCAGCAGCACTTCGGACAGGAACTATGGCTACACCTTC CASSTSDRNYGYTF
TRBJ2-5 . . TRBV5-1 TGCGCCAGCAGCTACCGGCAGGGCCCTCGGGAGACCCAGTACTTC CASSYRQGPRETQYF
TRBJ1-5 . . TRBV11-2 TGTGCCAGCAGCCCCCTCCGGGGAGGTCAGCCCCAGCATTTT CASSPLRGGQPQHF
TRBJ1-1 . . TRBV5-1 TGCGCCAGCAGCTTGGTTACAGGGTGGGACACTGAAGCTTTCTTT CASSLVTGWDTEAFF
TRBJ2-7 . . TRBV21-1 TGTGCCAGCAGCGCGTCGGACAGATCCTACGAGCAGTACTTC CASSASDRSYEQYF
TRBJ1-4 . . TRBV12-5 TGTGCTAGTGGTTCGTACCTCGGGACAACTAATGAAAAACTGTTTTTT CASGSYLGTTNEKLFF
TRBJ1-1 TRBD1 . TRBV7-9 TGTGCCAGCAGCCGAGGACAGGATGGGTCTGAAGCTTTCTTT CASSRGQDGSEAFF
TRBJ2-7 TRBD1 . TRBV10-2 TGCGCCAGTGACAGGGGCTTAACCGGTGGGACGACCGAGCAGTACTTC CASDRGLTGGTTEQYF
TRBJ2-3 . once TRBV18 TGTGCCAGCTCACCGAGACAGGAGATCACAGATACGCAGTATTTT CASSPRQEITDTQYF
TRBJ2-6 . . TRBV19 TGTGCCAGTAGTCACGGGACGGGACTCTCTGGGGCCAACGTCCTGACTTTC CASSHGTGLSGANVLTF
TRBJ1-1 TRBD1 . TRBV18 TGTGCCAGCTCGGACACGACAGGGTTGAACACTGAAGCTTTCTTT CASSDTTGLNTEAFF
TRBJ2-3 . . TRBV9 TGTGCCAGCAGCGCAGACAGGCCCACAGATACGCAGTATTTT CASSADRPTDTQYF
TRBJ1-4 TRBD1 . TRBV5-1 TGCGCCAGCAGCGCGACGACAGGGGGTGGGGAAAAACTGTTTTTT CASSATTGGGEKLFF
TRBJ1-5 . . TRBV27 TGTGCCAGCAGTTTAGGGCAGGCCAATCAGCCCCAGCATTTT CASSLGQANQPQHF
TRBJ2-1 . . TRBV5-6 TGTGCCAGCAGCTTGGACACCCACAATGAGCAGTTCTTC CASSLDTHNEQFF
TRBJ2-2 TRBD2 . TRBV5-4 TGTGCCAGCAGCTGGGCCGGGACTACACCCGGGGAGCTGTTTTTT CASSWAGTTPGELFF
TRBJ1-3 TRBD1 . TRBV7-2 TGTGCCAGCAGACGACAGGGCAACGGAAACACCATATATTTT CASRRQGNGNTIYF
TRBJ2-5 . . TRBV14 TGTGCCAGCAGCCCTAGAGGCCAGTTCCAAGAGACCCAGTACTTC CASSPRGQFQETQYF
TRBJ2-2 TRBD1 once TRBV7-8 TGTGCCAGCAGCTCAGGGGGCGTCCTGCCCGGGGAGCTGTTTTTT CASSSGGVLPGELFF
TRBJ2-1 TRBD2 . TRBV9 TGTGCCAGCAGCCCACTAGCGGGGGGACTCTACAATGAGCAGTTCTTC CASSPLAGGLYNEQFF
TRBJ2-7 . . TRBV29-1 TGCAGCGTTGAACGCAGCGTCAACGAGCAGTACTTC CSVERSVNEQYF
TRBJ1-2 TRBD1 . TRBV19 TGTGCCAGTAGTACCCCCAGGGGGGATGTGGATGGCTACACCTTC CASSTPRGDVDGYTF
TRBJ2-5 TRBD2 once TRBV5-6 TGTGCCAGCAGCTTACTAGCGGGGGCCTTCCAAGAGACCCAGTACTTC CASSLLAGAFQETQYF
TRBJ2-7 TRBD1 . TRBV11-2 TGTGCCAGCAGGAGGGACAGCTCCTACGAGCAGTACTTC CASRRDSSYEQYF
TRBJ2-1 . . TRBV18 TGTGCCAGCTCACCTCGTAGCGATGAGCAGTTCTTC CASSPRSDEQFF
TRBJ2-3 TRBD2 . TRBV29-1 TGCAGCGTTGATACACTAGCGGGGAGCACAGATACGCAGTATTTT CSVDTLAGSTDTQYF
TRBJ2-1 TRBD2 . TRBV5-1 TGCGCCAGCAGTCGGACTAGCGGGAGTCGGGAGCAGTTCTTC CASSRTSGSREQFF
TRBJ1-3 . . TRBV6-1 TGTGCCAGCAGTCCGGGGGGGGAAAACACCATATATTTT CASSPGGENTIYF
TRBJ2-3 . . TRBV7-9 TGTGCCAGCAGCTCCCGCGAGCGGAGGGGCACAGATACGCAGTATTTT CASSSRERRGTDTQYF
TRBJ1-6 . . TRBV2 TGTGCCAGCAGGGGTGAAGGGAGGAATAATTCACCCCTCCACTTT CASRGEGRNNSPLHF
TRBJ2-2 TRBD2 . TRBV16 TGTGCCAGCAGCCTCGGACTAGCGGGGCTGAACACCGGGGAGCTGTTTTTT CASSLGLAGLNTGELFF
TRBJ1-6 . . TRBV9 TGTGCCAGCAGCGTATGGGGGGACGCATACAATTCACCCCTCCACTTT CASSVWGDAYNSPLHF
TRBJ2-1 TRBD2 . TRBV27 TGTGCCAGCAGTTCATCCATGACTAGCGGGGTATCCCATGAGCAGTTCTTC CASSSSMTSGVSHEQFF
TRBJ1-2 . . TRBV5-1 TGCGCCAGCAGCGAAGTCAGGAACTATGGCTACACCTTC CASSEVRNYGYTF
TRBJ1-4 TRBD1 . TRBV5-1 TGCGCCAGCAGCTTCGGGACAGGGGTCGAAAAACTGTTTTTT CASSFGTGVEKLFF